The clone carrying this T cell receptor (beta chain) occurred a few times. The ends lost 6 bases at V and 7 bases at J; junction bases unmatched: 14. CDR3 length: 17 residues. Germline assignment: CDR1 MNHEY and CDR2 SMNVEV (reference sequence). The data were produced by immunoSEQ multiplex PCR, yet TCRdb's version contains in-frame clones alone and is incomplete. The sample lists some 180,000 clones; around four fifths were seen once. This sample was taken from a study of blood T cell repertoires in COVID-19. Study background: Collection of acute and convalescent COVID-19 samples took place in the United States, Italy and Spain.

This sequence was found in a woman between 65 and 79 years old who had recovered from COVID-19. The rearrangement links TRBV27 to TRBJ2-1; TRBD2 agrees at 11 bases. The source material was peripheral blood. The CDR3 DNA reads TGTGCCAGCAGCCGACGCCCCCTAGCGGGAGGTGGGAATGAGCAGTTCTTC. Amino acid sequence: CASSRRPLAGGGNEQFF.